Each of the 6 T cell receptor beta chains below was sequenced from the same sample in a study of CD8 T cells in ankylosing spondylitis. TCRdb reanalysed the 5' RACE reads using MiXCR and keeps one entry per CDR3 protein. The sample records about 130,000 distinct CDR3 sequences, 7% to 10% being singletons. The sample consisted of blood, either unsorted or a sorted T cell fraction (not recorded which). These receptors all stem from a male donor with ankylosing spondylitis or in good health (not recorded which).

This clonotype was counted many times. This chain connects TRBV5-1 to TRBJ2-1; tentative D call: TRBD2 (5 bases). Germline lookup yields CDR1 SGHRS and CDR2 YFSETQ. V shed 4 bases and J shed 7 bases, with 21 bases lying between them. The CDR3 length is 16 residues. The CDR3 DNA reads TGCGCCAGCAGCAGGCCCCAAATAGGCGGGTTAAATGAGCAGTTCTTC. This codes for CASSRPQIGGLNEQFF.

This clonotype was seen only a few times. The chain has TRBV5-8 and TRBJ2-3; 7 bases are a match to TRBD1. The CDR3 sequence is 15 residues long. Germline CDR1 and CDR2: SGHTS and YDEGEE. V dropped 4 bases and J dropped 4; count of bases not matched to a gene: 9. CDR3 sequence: CASSNRDSLSDTQYF. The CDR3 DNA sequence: TGTGCCAGCAGCAACCGGGACAGCCTGTCAGATACGCAGTATTTT.

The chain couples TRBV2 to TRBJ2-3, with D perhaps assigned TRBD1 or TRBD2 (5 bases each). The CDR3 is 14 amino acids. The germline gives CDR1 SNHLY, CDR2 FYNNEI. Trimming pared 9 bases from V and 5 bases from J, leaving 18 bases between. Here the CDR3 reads CASRMGLRGDTQYF. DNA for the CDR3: TGTGCCAGTCGTATGGGCTTGAGGGGAGATACGCAGTATTTT.

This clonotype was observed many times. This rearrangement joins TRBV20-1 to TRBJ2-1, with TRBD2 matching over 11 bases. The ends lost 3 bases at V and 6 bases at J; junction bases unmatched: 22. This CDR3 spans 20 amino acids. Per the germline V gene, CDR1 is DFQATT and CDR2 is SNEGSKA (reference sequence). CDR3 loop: CSARGWATSGMGGGGNEQFF. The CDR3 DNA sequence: TGCAGTGCTAGGGGCTGGGCGACTAGCGGGATGGGGGGTGGTGGCAATGAGCAGTTCTTC.

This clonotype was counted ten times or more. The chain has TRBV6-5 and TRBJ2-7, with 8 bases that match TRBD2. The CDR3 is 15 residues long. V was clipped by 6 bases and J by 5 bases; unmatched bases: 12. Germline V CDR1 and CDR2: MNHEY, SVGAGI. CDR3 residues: CASRLLGTRNNEQYF. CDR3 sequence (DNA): TGTGCCAGCAGACTACTCGGGACTAGGAACAACGAGCAGTACTTC.

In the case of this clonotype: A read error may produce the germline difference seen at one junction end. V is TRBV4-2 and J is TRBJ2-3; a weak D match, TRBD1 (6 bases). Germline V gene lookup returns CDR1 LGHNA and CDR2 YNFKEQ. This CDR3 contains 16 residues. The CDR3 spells CAISPGPGHYTDTQYF. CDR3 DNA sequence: TGTGCCATCAGCCCAGGGCCGGGACACTACACAGATACGCAGTATTTT.